This T cell receptor beta chain derives from a study of Ad26.COV2.S vaccination and SARS-CoV-2 variants. Trimming left V 0 bases short and J 2 bases short, with 9 bases between. The germline V gene encodes CDR1 KGHSH and CDR2 LQKENI. This CDR3 has 15 residues. TCRdb keeps only in-frame clones here, not all; method: immunoSEQ multiplex PCR. The table shows around 170,000 clones, with around 88% occurring only once. The sample here was peripheral blood, taken after recovery from COVID-19. The receptor was derived from a human donor who had recovered from COVID-19. The chain joins TRBV18 to TRBJ2-3, with D uncertain. CDR3 protein: CASSPPTLFTDTQYF. CDR3 bases: TGTGCCAGCTCACCACCGACTTTGTTCACAGATACGCAGTATTTT.